Below are 5 T cell receptor beta chains sequenced from a single sample in a study of blood T cell repertoires in COVID-19. Profiled with immunoSEQ multiplex PCR; TCRdb holds only in-frame clones, not every one. The sample includes some 97,000 clones, approximately 91% of them seen just once. Sequencing was done on a sample of peripheral blood. These TCRs come from a man in his 60s with acute or convalescent COVID-19.

DNA for the CDR3: TGTGCCAGCAGTTTAACAGGCTGGGGCGAGCAGTACTTC. Its protein product is CASSLTGWGEQYF. V and J are TRBV6-5 and TRBJ2-7; D perhaps matches TRBD1 (5 bases). The V and J ends lost 4 bases and 6 bases respectively, with 13 bases between them. CDR1 and CDR2 from the germline V gene are MNHEY and SVGAGI. This CDR3 comprises 13 residues.

This sequence joins TRBV11-1 and TRBJ1-1; TRBD1 agrees at 7 bases. The CDR3 is 14 residues long. V was pared by 0 bases and J by 3 bases, with 1 base of the junction left unmatched. CDR1 and CDR2 (germline): SGHAT, FQDESV (reference sequence). CDR3 sequence: CASSLAGQYTEAFF. The CDR3 DNA follows: TGTGCCAGCAGCTTAGCGGGACAGTACACTGAAGCTTTCTTT.

This clone was recorded only once. Written as DNA, the CDR3 is TGTGCCAGCAGTTTATCCGCGGGAGCCCCGGCCAGGCCTCGGAACACTGAAGCTTTCTTT. Translation gives CASSLSAGAPARPRNTEAFF. The rearrangement links TRBV27 to TRBJ1-1; no reliable D call. The V gene lost 0 bases and the J gene lost 1 base, with 24 bases spanning the gap. CDR1 and CDR2 from the germline V gene are MNHEY and SMNVEV (reference sequence). The CDR3 contains 20 residues.

The rearrangement joins TRBV4-1 to TRBJ2-2; no firm D call. V gave up 2 bases and J gave up 6 bases, with 13 bases separating them. This CDR3 contains 15 residues. CDR1 and CDR2 (germline): MGHRA, YSYEKL. The CDR3 region has the DNA TGCGCCAGCAGCCAATGGAGAGGAATGGCCGGGGAGCTGTTTTTT. Protein: CASSQWRGMAGELFF.

The chain has TRBV10-3 and TRBJ2-5, with D perhaps matching TRBD1 (6 bases). The germline V gene encodes CDR1 ENHRY and CDR2 SYGVKD. With 6 bases removed from V and 2 bases from J, the gap between germline ends came to 10 bases. CDR3 length equals 13 residues. CDR3 in DNA: TGTGCCATCAGCCTCCAGGGGCAAGAGACCCAGTACTTC. Translation: CAISLQGQETQYF.